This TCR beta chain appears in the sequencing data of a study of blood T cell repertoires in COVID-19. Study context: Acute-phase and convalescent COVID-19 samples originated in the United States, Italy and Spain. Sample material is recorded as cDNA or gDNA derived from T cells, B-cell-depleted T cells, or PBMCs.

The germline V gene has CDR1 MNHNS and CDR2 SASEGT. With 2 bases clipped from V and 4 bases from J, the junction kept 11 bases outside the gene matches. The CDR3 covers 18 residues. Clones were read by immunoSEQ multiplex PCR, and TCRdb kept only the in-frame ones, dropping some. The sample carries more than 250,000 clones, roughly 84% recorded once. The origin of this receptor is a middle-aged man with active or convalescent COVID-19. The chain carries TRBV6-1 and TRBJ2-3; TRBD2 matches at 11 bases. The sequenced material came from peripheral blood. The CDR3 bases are TGTGCCAGCAGTGAACCCTACCCTAGCGGGAGGAGCTCAGATACGCAGTATTTT. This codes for CASSEPYPSGRSSDTQYF.